The clone carrying this T cell receptor beta chain was recorded only once. This entry comes from a study of blood T cell repertoires in COVID-19. Study summary: Sources were T cells, B-cell-depleted T cells, or PBMCs; the material itself was cDNA or gDNA.

The CDR3 has 13 amino acids. The V gene's germline CDR1 is LNHDA and CDR2 SQIVND (reference sequence). With 8 bases removed from V and 9 bases from J, the gap between germline ends came to 17 bases. Original handling: Reference gene primer amplification in the assay estimated nucleated cell counts. Repertoires were generated with immunoSEQ multiplex PCR, while TCRdb's copy carries only in-frame clones and drops some. D and trimming come from the DNA, and the V and J calls and clone size come from that table. The sample holds approximately 61,000 clones, around four fifths seen once. Sequencing input: peripheral blood. The chain combines TRBV19 with TRBJ2-1, with a weak D call TRBD2 (8 bases). The origin of this receptor is a man between 65 and 85 years old with acute or convalescent COVID-19. CDR3 in amino acids: CASGDRAGGEQFF. The CDR3 bases are TGTGCCAGTGGTGACAGGGCGGGGGGTGAGCAGTTCTTC.